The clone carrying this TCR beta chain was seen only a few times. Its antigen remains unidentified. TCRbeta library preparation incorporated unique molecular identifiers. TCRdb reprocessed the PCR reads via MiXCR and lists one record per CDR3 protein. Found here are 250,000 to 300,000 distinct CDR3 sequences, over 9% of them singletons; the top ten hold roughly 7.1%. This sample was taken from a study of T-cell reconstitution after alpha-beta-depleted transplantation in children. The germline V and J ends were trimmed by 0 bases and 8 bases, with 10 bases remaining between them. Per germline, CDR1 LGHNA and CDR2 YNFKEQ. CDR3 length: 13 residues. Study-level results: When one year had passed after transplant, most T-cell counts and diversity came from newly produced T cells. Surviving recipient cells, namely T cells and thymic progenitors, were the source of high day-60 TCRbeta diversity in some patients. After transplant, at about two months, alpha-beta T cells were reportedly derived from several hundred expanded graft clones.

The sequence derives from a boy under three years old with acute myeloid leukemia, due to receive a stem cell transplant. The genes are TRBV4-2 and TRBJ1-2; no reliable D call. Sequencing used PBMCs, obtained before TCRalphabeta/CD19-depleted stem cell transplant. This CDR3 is CASSQEWRAGYTF. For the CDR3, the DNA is TGTGCCAGCAGCCAAGAGTGGAGGGCAGGCTACACCTTC.